This TCR beta chain emerged from a study of T cells expressing NK-cell markers. As for the study in general: TCR beta repertoires came from sorted CD3+CD56+NKG2C+, CD3+CD56+NKG2C- and CD3+CD56-NKG2C+ T cells.

TCR beta cDNA was made by 5'RACE template switching with UMIs. TCRdb reprocessed the 5' RACE reads and stores each CDR3 protein as one record, lacking DNA. The table gives 200,000 to 300,000 distinct CDR3 sequences; the top ten clones make up approximately 0.39% of it. Germline CDR1 SGHTA, CDR2 FQGTGA. CDR3 length: 15 residues. This TCR was recovered from a man aged 18 to 35 in good health. The chain combines TRBV7-3 with TRBJ2-1; TCRdb selects TRBD1, and the lack of DNA leaves this call unchecked. Sequencing input: blood T cells: a sorted CD56 or NKG2C T cell subset, CD4+ or CD8+ T cells, or bulk PBMC T cells (not recorded which). This CDR3 reads CASSPNRGVYNEQFF.